The 5 T cell receptor beta chains below come from one sample, sequenced in a study of CD8+CD57+ T cells in acquired aplastic anemia. Both TCR beta VDJ combination and CDR3 sequence profiling were carried out. Genomic DNA was the template for this profiling. TCRdb re-called the reads through MiXCR, storing one row per CDR3 protein. This table has 100,000 to 120,000 distinct CDR3 sequences, roughly 51% appearing once. Sequenced material: sorted CD4+, CD8+, or CD8+CD57+ T cells (not recorded which) from PBMCs. These receptors were obtained from a human donor in good health, serving as a control.

In this sample, this clonotype turned up many times. This chain uses TRBV19 with TRBJ2-7; 9 bases agree with TRBD1. This CDR3 region has 14 residues. Germline lookup yields CDR1 LNHDA and CDR2 SQIVND (reference sequence). The trim removed 4 bases at V and 7 bases at J, leaving 8 bases unmatched. CDR3 nucleotide sequence: TGTGCCAGTAGTAGAAGGACAGGGGCAGGAGAGCAGTACTTC. It codes for CASSRRTGAGEQYF.

In its sample, this clonotype was seen a few times. This may be a read error, as it is one base from a much larger clone. A read error is likely, as this CDR3 ends without the conserved phenylalanine or tryptophan. The genes are TRBV20-1 and TRBJ2-1, with 7 bases lining up with TRBD1. V shed 1 base, J shed 0 bases, and the junction held 6 bases outside the gene matches. CDR3 length: 16 amino acids. Germline CDR1 DFQATT, CDR2 SNEGSKA (reference sequence). The chain's CDR3 is CSARVLRGRSYNEQFS. The CDR3 DNA reads TGCAGTGCTAGAGTATTAAGGGGGCGCTCCTACAATGAGCAGTTCTCC.

In its sample, this clonotype was seen many times. V usage is TRBV7-3 and J usage is TRBJ2-4, with TRBD1 matching 8 bases. Unmatched junction bases numbered 7, after V lost 4 bases and J lost 8 bases. CDR1 and CDR2 from the germline V gene are SGHTA and FQGTGA. The length of the CDR3 is 14 residues. CDR3 coding DNA: TGTGCCAGCAGCTCCTCAGGGACAGGAGACATTCAGTACTTC. This encodes CASSSSGTGDIQYF. Variable domain in full (rest from reference TRBV7-3 and TRBJ2-4): GAGVSQTPSNKVTEKGKYVELRCDPISGHTALYWYRQSLGQGPEFLIYFQGTGAADDSGLPNDRFFAVRPEGSVSTLKIQRTERGDSAVYLCASSSSGTGDIQYFGAGTRLSVL.

This clonotype was seen once. A much larger clonotype is one base distant, so this may be a read error. The V call is TRBV10-3, the J call TRBJ2-1; D is uncertain. CDR1 and CDR2 (germline): ENHRY, SYGVKD. This CDR3 spans 12 amino acids. V shed 6 bases and J shed 6 bases, with 9 bases lying between them. The CDR3 region is CAIRGWGNEQFF. CDR3 bases: TGTGCCATCAGGGGGTGGGGCAATGAGCAGTTCTTC.

This clonotype appeared many times. The chain combines TRBV6-5 with TRBJ2-1; 7 positions match TRBD2. This CDR3 is 13 amino acids long. V dropped 1 base and J dropped 9; count of bases not matched to a gene: 3. The V gene's germline CDR1 is MNHEY and CDR2 SVGAGI. This CDR3 reads CASSYFGGSEQFF. In nucleotides, the CDR3 is TGTGCCAGCAGTTACTTCGGGGGGAGTGAGCAGTTCTTC.